The rows below give T cell receptor beta chains drawn from one sample of a study of human T cells and chemical hapten exposure. TCRdb fed the RACE reads into MiXCR, producing one record per CDR3 protein. The table has 60,000 or so distinct CDR3 sequences, more than 8% seen once. The input for sequencing was whole blood, taken in connection with sensitization to the hapten diphenylcyclopropenone (DPC). The receptor source for this set is a man aged 35 to 55 with alopecia areata. Some clones in this sample may be carry-over from other donors' samples. Both conserved end residues are part of each CDR3. The D gene is left open where the match is weak. Size values are once, few and many counts, or a class for expanded clones, and some rows have none.

V gene: TRBV10-3; J gene: TRBJ2-1; D gene: TRBD2; clone size: .; CDR3 DNA: TGTGCCATCAGCCAAAGGGGACTAGCGGGCGCACAATCCTACAATGAGCAGTTCTTC; CDR3 protein: CAISQRGLAGAQSYNEQFF
V gene: TRBV27; J gene: TRBJ1-5; D gene: .; clone size: many; CDR3 DNA: TGTGCCAGCAGAGACCTGAAGGAGGTAACGGACAATCAGCCCCAGCATTTT; CDR3 protein: CASRDLKEVTDNQPQHF
V gene: TRBV28; J gene: TRBJ1-5; D gene: .; clone size: many; CDR3 DNA: TGTGCCAGCAGTCATAATCAGCCCCAGCATTTT; CDR3 protein: CASSHNQPQHF
V gene: TRBV7-9; J gene: TRBJ2-2; D gene: .; clone size: few; CDR3 DNA: TGTGCCAGCAACCCGACAGGAGCCCACACCGGGGAGCTGTTTTTT; CDR3 protein: CASNPTGAHTGELFF
V gene: TRBV29-1; J gene: TRBJ2-1; D gene: TRBD2; clone size: many; CDR3 DNA: TGCAGCGTCGCCGTTGGTAGCGGGAGCAATGAGCAGTTCTTC; CDR3 protein: CSVAVGSGSNEQFF
V gene: TRBV24-1; J gene: TRBJ2-2; D gene: TRBD1; clone size: .; CDR3 DNA: TGTGCCACCAGTGATTGGGGCAGGGGGCGCACCGGGGAGCTGTTTTTT; CDR3 protein: CATSDWGRGRTGELFF
V gene: TRBV7-8; J gene: TRBJ1-3; D gene: .; clone size: few; CDR3 DNA: TGTGCCAGCAGTCAGGGTACAGGAAACACCATATATTTT; CDR3 protein: CASSQGTGNTIYF
V gene: TRBV6-2/TRBV6-3; J gene: TRBJ2-7; D gene: .; clone size: .; CDR3 DNA: TGTGCCAGCAGTTACTCGAATGCCTACGAGCAGTACTTC; CDR3 protein: CASSYSNAYEQYF
V gene: TRBV20-1; J gene: TRBJ2-7; D gene: .; clone size: few; CDR3 DNA: TGCAGTGCTAGAGGAAGTCAGGAGCAGTACTTC; CDR3 protein: CSARGSQEQYF
V gene: TRBV30; J gene: TRBJ1-3; D gene: .; clone size: few; CDR3 DNA: TGTGCCTGGAGCACATCACACTCTGGAAACACCATATATTTT; CDR3 protein: CAWSTSHSGNTIYF
V gene: TRBV5-6; J gene: TRBJ2-5; D gene: .; clone size: few; CDR3 DNA: TGTGCCAGCAGCCGGATGGGGTTTGAGACCCAGTACTTC; CDR3 protein: CASSRMGFETQYF
V gene: TRBV7-9; J gene: TRBJ2-1; D gene: TRBD2; clone size: many; CDR3 DNA: TGTGCCAGCAGCCGGGGCGCGGGAGGGCTCTCCTACAATGAGCAGTTCTTC; CDR3 protein: CASSRGAGGLSYNEQFF
V gene: TRBV2; J gene: TRBJ2-5; D gene: .; clone size: many; CDR3 DNA: TGTGCCAGCAGTGGAGGGGCAGTCCAAGAGACCCAGTACTTC; CDR3 protein: CASSGGAVQETQYF
V gene: TRBV7-2; J gene: TRBJ1-4; D gene: TRBD1; clone size: many; CDR3 DNA: TGTGCCAGCAGCTACAGGGGGCGAGGTGAAAAACTGTTTTTT; CDR3 protein: CASSYRGRGEKLFF
V gene: TRBV10-3; J gene: TRBJ2-7; D gene: TRBD2; clone size: many; CDR3 DNA: TGTGCCATCAGTCTGTCCGGGACTACCTACGAGCAGTACTTC; CDR3 protein: CAISLSGTTYEQYF
V gene: TRBV4-3; J gene: TRBJ2-3; D gene: .; clone size: .; CDR3 DNA: TGCGCCAGCAGCCAAGTTGGGGGCCGAGATACGCAGTATTTT; CDR3 protein: CASSQVGGRDTQYF
V gene: TRBV30; J gene: TRBJ1-6; D gene: .; clone size: .; CDR3 DNA: TGTGCCTGGAGTGGTCCGAGCTCACCCCTCCACTTT; CDR3 protein: CAWSGPSSPLHF
V gene: TRBV28; J gene: TRBJ2-1; D gene: .; clone size: .; CDR3 DNA: TGTGCCAGCAGTGATGGACCGGACATCTACAATGAGCAGTTCTTC; CDR3 protein: CASSDGPDIYNEQFF
V gene: TRBV5-4; J gene: TRBJ1-1; D gene: .; clone size: .; CDR3 DNA: TGTGCCAGCAGCTTGCGGGGGGGAAGTAACACTGAAGCTTTCTTT; CDR3 protein: CASSLRGGSNTEAFF
V gene: TRBV3-1; J gene: TRBJ2-5; D gene: TRBD2; clone size: many; CDR3 DNA: TGTGCCAGCAGCCAGGGACTAGCGGGAGAGAAAGAGACCCAGTACTTC; CDR3 protein: CASSQGLAGEKETQYF
V gene: TRBV6-6; J gene: TRBJ2-1; D gene: .; clone size: many; CDR3 DNA: TGTGCCAGCAGCCACCAAAATGAGCAGTTCTTC; CDR3 protein: CASSHQNEQFF
V gene: TRBV5-1; J gene: TRBJ2-5; D gene: .; clone size: many; CDR3 DNA: TGCGCCAGCAGAGTCCAAGAGACCCAGTACTTC; CDR3 protein: CASRVQETQYF
V gene: TRBV29-1; J gene: TRBJ2-1; D gene: .; clone size: few; CDR3 DNA: TGCAGCGTTGCAGGGCCATCCTACAATGAGCAGTTCTTC; CDR3 protein: CSVAGPSYNEQFF
V gene: TRBV28; J gene: TRBJ1-5; D gene: .; clone size: few; CDR3 DNA: TGTGCCAGCAGTTTCAGTAGCAATCAGCCCCAGCATTTT; CDR3 protein: CASSFSSNQPQHF
V gene: TRBV7-3; J gene: TRBJ2-5; D gene: .; clone size: few; CDR3 DNA: TGTGCCAGCAGCTCGGGCGGTGGTCGGGAGACCCAGTACTTC; CDR3 protein: CASSSGGGRETQYF
V gene: TRBV11-2; J gene: TRBJ1-2; D gene: TRBD1; clone size: .; CDR3 DNA: TGTGCCAGCAGCATAGGGACAGGAGTGTTCTATGGCTACACCTTC; CDR3 protein: CASSIGTGVFYGYTF
V gene: TRBV2; J gene: TRBJ1-2; D gene: TRBD1; clone size: few; CDR3 DNA: TGTGCCAGCAGCCGACAGGGGGCGGAGTATGGCTACACCTTC; CDR3 protein: CASSRQGAEYGYTF
V gene: TRBV7-6; J gene: TRBJ2-3; D gene: TRBD2; clone size: .; CDR3 DNA: TGTGCCAGCAGCTTAATTGGCGGGAGAGGAGATACGCAGTATTTT; CDR3 protein: CASSLIGGRGDTQYF
V gene: TRBV6-2/TRBV6-3; J gene: TRBJ2-4; D gene: TRBD2; clone size: .; CDR3 DNA: TGTGCCAGCAGCTTACTAGCGGCTAACATTCAGTACTTC; CDR3 protein: CASSLLAANIQYF
V gene: TRBV9; J gene: TRBJ1-2; D gene: .; clone size: .; CDR3 DNA: TGTGCCAGCAGCCCCGCAGGCTACTATGGCTACACCTTC; CDR3 protein: CASSPAGYYGYTF
V gene: TRBV10-2; J gene: TRBJ1-3; D gene: TRBD1; clone size: many; CDR3 DNA: TGCGCCAGCAGTCCGACAGGGGATGCCATATATTTT; CDR3 protein: CASSPTGDAIYF
V gene: TRBV24-1; J gene: TRBJ2-1; D gene: TRBD1; clone size: few; CDR3 DNA: TGTGCCACCAGTGAGAGGACAGGAAACAATGAGCAGTTCTTC; CDR3 protein: CATSERTGNNEQFF
V gene: TRBV7-9; J gene: TRBJ2-1; D gene: TRBD2; clone size: many; CDR3 DNA: TGTGCCAGCAGCCCCGCCCTAGCGGGAGACTACAATGAGCAGTTCTTC; CDR3 protein: CASSPALAGDYNEQFF
V gene: TRBV4-2; J gene: TRBJ2-5; D gene: .; clone size: .; CDR3 DNA: TGTGCCAGCAGCCAAGCTGGGACCGACCATAAAGAGACCCAGTACTTC; CDR3 protein: CASSQAGTDHKETQYF
V gene: TRBV20-1; J gene: TRBJ2-2; D gene: TRBD1; clone size: many; CDR3 DNA: TGCAGTGGACAGGGGAACACCGGGGAGCTGTTTTTT; CDR3 protein: CSGQGNTGELFF
V gene: TRBV7-9; J gene: TRBJ2-7; D gene: TRBD1; clone size: many; CDR3 DNA: TGTGCCAGCAGCCCTGCCGGGACAGGGTCCTACGAGCAGTACTTC; CDR3 protein: CASSPAGTGSYEQYF
V gene: TRBV5-1; J gene: TRBJ1-2; D gene: TRBD1; clone size: .; CDR3 DNA: TGCGCCAGCAGCTCGGTCAAGACAGGGTCTATAGCTAACTATGGCTACACCTTC; CDR3 protein: CASSSVKTGSIANYGYTF
V gene: TRBV30; J gene: TRBJ1-5; D gene: .; clone size: many; CDR3 DNA: TGTGCCTGGAGTGGGGGACGCACCGTTAGCAATCAGCCCCAGCATTTT; CDR3 protein: CAWSGGRTVSNQPQHF
V gene: TRBV20-1; J gene: TRBJ2-7; D gene: TRBD2; clone size: medium-sized; CDR3 DNA: TGCAGTGCTAGCGGCCGGGGACTAGCGGACTACGAGCAGTACTTC; CDR3 protein: CSASGRGLADYEQYF
V gene: TRBV11-1; J gene: TRBJ2-1; D gene: .; clone size: .; CDR3 DNA: TGTGCCAGCAGCTTAAATCAATGGGGGAATTCCTTGGGTGAGCAGTTCTTC; CDR3 protein: CASSLNQWGNSLGEQFF
V gene: TRBV5-6; J gene: TRBJ2-6; D gene: TRBD1; clone size: .; CDR3 DNA: TGTGCCAGCAGCTGGGGGACAGACTCTGGGGCCAACGTCCTGACTTTC; CDR3 protein: CASSWGTDSGANVLTF
V gene: TRBV6-5; J gene: TRBJ1-2; D gene: .; clone size: few; CDR3 DNA: TGTGCCAGCAGTCTTCGCGCCTCCGGGACGGTCTCGTATGGCTACACCTTC; CDR3 protein: CASSLRASGTVSYGYTF
V gene: TRBV25-1; J gene: TRBJ1-1; D gene: .; clone size: .; CDR3 DNA: TGTGCCAGCAGTCCCAGGAAAAGCACTGAAGCTTTCTTT; CDR3 protein: CASSPRKSTEAFF
V gene: TRBV29-1; J gene: TRBJ2-2; D gene: .; clone size: few; CDR3 DNA: TGCAGCGTTTTTCAACAGGGAACCGGGGAGCTGTTTTTT; CDR3 protein: CSVFQQGTGELFF
V gene: TRBV29-1; J gene: TRBJ2-1; D gene: TRBD1; clone size: many; CDR3 DNA: TGCAGCGTTGAAGAGGCCGGGACAGGCCTTTCAGGGCAGTTCTTC; CDR3 protein: CSVEEAGTGLSGQFF
V gene: TRBV5-5; J gene: TRBJ1-6; D gene: .; clone size: .; CDR3 DNA: TGTGCCAGCAGCTTGCGTCCTGGGGCAGGGGATTCACCCCTCCACTTT; CDR3 protein: CASSLRPGAGDSPLHF
V gene: TRBV10-2; J gene: TRBJ2-1; D gene: .; clone size: few; CDR3 DNA: TGCGCCAGCAGTGGGGCAGGGATTCGGGATGAGCAGTTCTTC; CDR3 protein: CASSGAGIRDEQFF
V gene: TRBV7-9; J gene: TRBJ2-7; D gene: TRBD1; clone size: few; CDR3 DNA: TGTGCCAGCAGCGCCGGGACAGGGTCCTACGAGCAGTACTTC; CDR3 protein: CASSAGTGSYEQYF
V gene: TRBV7-9; J gene: TRBJ2-5; D gene: .; clone size: few; CDR3 DNA: TGTGCCAGCAGCTTAGTCGGTCCAGAGACCCAGTACTTC; CDR3 protein: CASSLVGPETQYF
V gene: TRBV5-6; J gene: TRBJ2-2; D gene: TRBD2; clone size: .; CDR3 DNA: TGTGCCAGCAGCTTGCTGGGCGGGAGTACCGGGGAGCTGTTTTTT; CDR3 protein: CASSLLGGSTGELFF
V gene: TRBV20-1; J gene: TRBJ1-4; D gene: .; clone size: .; CDR3 DNA: TGCAGTGCTAGAGATAAGGTCGGGGGCCCTAAACTGTTTTTT; CDR3 protein: CSARDKVGGPKLFF
V gene: TRBV11-2; J gene: TRBJ2-1; D gene: .; clone size: many; CDR3 DNA: TGTGCCAGCAGCCCCGCTGGGCCATCGTCCTACAATGAGCAGTTCTTC; CDR3 protein: CASSPAGPSSYNEQFF
V gene: TRBV5-6; J gene: TRBJ2-7; D gene: .; clone size: few; CDR3 DNA: TGTGCCAGCAGCTTCCGGGGGATAGAAGGCCCTTACGAGCAGTACTTC; CDR3 protein: CASSFRGIEGPYEQYF
V gene: TRBV18; J gene: TRBJ2-4; D gene: .; clone size: .; CDR3 DNA: TGTGCCAGCTCATCCGGGACAAACCTAGCCAAAAACATTCAGTACTTC; CDR3 protein: CASSSGTNLAKNIQYF
V gene: TRBV5-5; J gene: TRBJ1-5; D gene: .; clone size: few; CDR3 DNA: TGTGCCAGCAGCTTGTTAGGGTTTAGCAATCAGCCCCAGCATTTT; CDR3 protein: CASSLLGFSNQPQHF
V gene: TRBV6-6; J gene: TRBJ2-7; D gene: .; clone size: few; CDR3 DNA: TGTGCCACATCGACTGACTTCGGGTACGAGCAGTACTTC; CDR3 protein: CATSTDFGYEQYF
V gene: TRBV7-9; J gene: TRBJ2-1; D gene: TRBD2; clone size: many; CDR3 DNA: TGTGCCAGCAGCTCGTCCGGGACTAACAATGAGCAGTTCTTC; CDR3 protein: CASSSSGTNNEQFF
V gene: TRBV7-2; J gene: TRBJ1-1; D gene: .; clone size: many; CDR3 DNA: TGTGCCAGCAGCTTAGCTACTGAAGCTTTCTTT; CDR3 protein: CASSLATEAFF